This T cell receptor beta chain was captured by sequencing in a study of regulatory T cells in long-lasting Graves disease. Arm-PCR with iRepertoire HTBI primers amplified the CDR3 regions for these TCR beta libraries. A single record per CDR3 protein comes from TCRdb applying MiXCR to the multiplex PCR reads. The repertoire holds hundreds of thousands of distinct CDR3 sequences, with roughly 12% as singletons. To note about this clonotype: What it binds is unknown.

The germline V gene has CDR1 SEHNR and CDR2 FQNEAQ (reference sequence). The V segment lost 2 bases and the J segment 10 bases; nucleotides outside the gene matches: 7. The CDR3 is 14 residues long. Described time point: newly diagnosed GD, antithyroid drugs for less than 3 months. Making the TCR library involved RNA that had been extracted from PBMCs. Overall study findings and caveats: Thyroid tissue was not sampled; only peripheral blood was.

A further study also used this sample, focusing on T cells in Graves' hyperthyroidism and ophthalmopathy. From that paper: Researchers ran a first-round RT-PCR on the TCR CDR3 using the HTBI primer set.

The chain carries TRBV7-9 and TRBJ2-3; TRBD1 aligns across 9 bases. The sample in question was peripheral blood mononuclear cells (PBMCs), obtained at new diagnosis, from a patient treated with antithyroid drugs. The clonotype was recovered from a man aged 25 to 40 with Graves disease. This CDR3 is CASSLTGTGSAQYF. The CDR3 DNA is TGTGCCAGCAGCTTAACAGGGACAGGGTCTGCGCAGTATTTT.